This T cell receptor beta chain was recorded in a study of shared clonotypes between healthy human individuals. General study points: It was only blood that was sampled, and tissue repertoires likely differ.

TCRdb's copy holds only in-frame clones and misses some; the assay was immunoSEQ multiplex PCR. The table has over 2 million clones, about 90% seen once. V was clipped by 7 bases and J by 5 bases, with 18 bases between them. CDR3 size: 15 residues. Germline-derived CDR1 and CDR2 are LGHNT and FRNRAP. Donors were healthy HIV-negative adults without recently reported acute infections or vaccinations. As concerns this clone: Its antigen is not identified.

The clonotype comes from a man between 18 and 35 years old in good health. Some clones in this sample may be carry-over from other donors' samples. The material sequenced was naive CD4+ T cells from PBMCs. Noted subset: CD45RA+ positively selected. The genes are TRBV12-5 and TRBJ2-1, with D perhaps TRBD1 (6 bases). The CDR3 bases are TGTGCTAGTGCCATCAGGGGCAAGTCGGACAATGAGCAGTTCTTC. Amino acid sequence: CASAIRGKSDNEQFF.